This T cell receptor (beta chain) stems from a study of tumor-infiltrating lymphocytes in primary liver carcinoma. Overall study context: Regardless of tissue type, samples showed similar yields of roughly 3.65 to 8 million productive TCRbeta reads. General study results and limits: Only about 7-24% of top clones spanned all five tumor regions.

Regarding this clonotype: Its specificity is unknown.

Germline CDR1 is WSHSY and CDR2 is SAAADI. This CDR3 has 13 amino acids. Trimming took off 5 bases at V and 5 bases at J, with 9 bases between the two ends. Co-extracting RNA and DNA was done with roughly 17-32 mg of unsorted bulk tissue as input. All patients had surgically resected primary liver carcinoma. Researchers took samples from five separate regions of each tumor. From around 500 ng of total RNA, TCR beta-specific cDNA was reverse-transcribed using a constant-region primer. What produced the TCR beta libraries was three nested multiplex PCR rounds using slightly modified ARM-PCR. It was with TRBV1-TRBV30 forward primers and a C-beta reverse primer that the first two PCR rounds were run, at around 10 cycles each. TCRdb re-derived calls from the multiplex PCR reads in MiXCR, one entry per CDR3 protein. The sample shows roughly 91,000 distinct CDR3 sequences, around three quarters of them seen only once.

The chain is built from TRBV10-2 and TRBJ2-2; no reliable D call. The TCR originated in a woman aged 60-75 years with primary liver carcinoma and hepatitis B virus infection. Sequenced: liver tumor tissue from sampling region 5. The subset: tumor region T5, tumor centre. The CDR3 DNA follows: TGCGCCAGCAGTAACCGTACTACCGGGGAGCTGTTTTTT. Protein: CASSNRTTGELFF.